Listed below are T cell receptor beta chains from one sample, sequenced in a study of blood T cell repertoires in COVID-19. Only in-frame clones appear in the TCRdb table, and some are missing; sequencing was by immunoSEQ multiplex PCR. This table holds roughly 290,000 clones, more than 75% found once. The source material was peripheral blood. These receptor sequences come from a woman between 25 and 40 years old who had recovered from COVID-19. The CDR3 runs from the conserved cysteine through the conserved F or W. Each record gives: V gene, J gene, D gene, clone size, CDR3 protein, CDR3 DNA. A D gene is named only where the DNA matches it firmly. Size values are once, few and many counts, or a class for expanded clones, and some rows have none.

v_gene: TRBV29-1
j_gene: TRBJ2-7
d_gene: TRBD1
abundance: -
CDR3aa: CSVKDRGLVGTSSYEQYF
CDR3nt: TGCAGCGTCAAGGACAGGGGGCTAGTAGGGACTAGCTCCTACGAGCAGTACTTC

v_gene: TRBV19
j_gene: TRBJ2-7
d_gene: -
abundance: -
CDR3aa: CASSIRTQPYEQYF
CDR3nt: TGTGCCAGTAGTATACGGACACAACCCTACGAGCAGTACTTC

v_gene: TRBV24-1
j_gene: TRBJ1-2
d_gene: -
abundance: -
CDR3aa: CATSDTGLNGYTF
CDR3nt: TGTGCCACCAGTGATACAGGGTTAAATGGCTACACCTTC

v_gene: TRBV19
j_gene: TRBJ2-1
d_gene: TRBD1
abundance: -
CDR3aa: CASSAAGQGGKNEQFF
CDR3nt: TGTGCCAGTAGTGCGGCCGGACAGGGAGGCAAAAATGAGCAGTTCTTC

v_gene: TRBV3-1/TRBV3-2
j_gene: TRBJ2-5
d_gene: -
abundance: -
CDR3aa: CASSQGTLGETQYF
CDR3nt: TGTGCCAGCAGCCAAGGGACTTTAGGAGAGACCCAGTACTTC

v_gene: TRBV10-3
j_gene: TRBJ1-6
d_gene: -
abundance: -
CDR3aa: CAIRGTEPNSPLHF
CDR3nt: TGTGCCATCCGGGGGACTGAGCCCAATTCACCCCTCCACTTT

v_gene: TRBV5-6
j_gene: TRBJ1-3
d_gene: -
abundance: -
CDR3aa: CASSLLGAGDFLSGNTIYF
CDR3nt: TGTGCCAGCAGCTTGTTGGGGGCCGGGGATTTTCTCTCTGGAAACACCATATATTTT

v_gene: TRBV27
j_gene: TRBJ2-7
d_gene: -
abundance: -
CDR3aa: CASSFRGKSSYEQYF
CDR3nt: TGTGCCAGCAGTTTTCGTGGTAAGAGCTCCTACGAGCAGTACTTC

v_gene: TRBV27
j_gene: TRBJ1-5
d_gene: TRBD1
abundance: -
CDR3aa: CASSTLGTVSNQPQHF
CDR3nt: TGTGCCAGCAGTACGCTGGGGACAGTAAGCAATCAGCCCCAGCATTTT

v_gene: TRBV27
j_gene: TRBJ1-5
d_gene: TRBD1
abundance: -
CDR3aa: CASSRSSGTGFLNQPQHF
CDR3nt: TGTGCCAGCAGCCGATCCTCCGGGACAGGGTTCCTGAATCAGCCCCAGCATTTT

v_gene: TRBV5-4
j_gene: TRBJ2-5
d_gene: -
abundance: -
CDR3aa: CASSLPSGQETQYF
CDR3nt: TGTGCCAGCAGCTTGCCGAGCGGCCAAGAGACCCAGTACTTC

v_gene: TRBV19
j_gene: TRBJ1-6
d_gene: TRBD1
abundance: few
CDR3aa: CASSTPGQGNSPLHF
CDR3nt: TGTGCCAGTAGTACCCCGGGACAGGGGAACTCACCCCTCCACTTT

v_gene: TRBV18
j_gene: TRBJ1-1
d_gene: TRBD1
abundance: -
CDR3aa: CASSPGTAINTEAFF
CDR3nt: TGTGCCAGCTCACCGGGGACAGCAATAAACACTGAAGCTTTCTTT

v_gene: TRBV5-8
j_gene: TRBJ2-1
d_gene: TRBD2
abundance: -
CDR3aa: CASSVGWSLAGSYNEQFF
CDR3nt: TGTGCCAGCAGCGTGGGCTGGAGTCTAGCGGGGAGCTACAATGAGCAGTTCTTC

v_gene: TRBV27
j_gene: TRBJ1-3
d_gene: TRBD1
abundance: -
CDR3aa: CANPGTGGNTIYF
CDR3nt: TGTGCCAACCCCGGGACAGGGGGAAACACCATATATTTT

v_gene: TRBV7-2
j_gene: TRBJ1-5
d_gene: TRBD1
abundance: -
CDR3aa: CASSATGGLFNQPQHF
CDR3nt: TGTGCCAGCAGCGCGACAGGGGGCCTATTCAATCAGCCCCAGCATTTT

v_gene: TRBV11-2
j_gene: TRBJ2-1
d_gene: -
abundance: -
CDR3aa: CASSLAGEYNEQFF
CDR3nt: TGTGCCAGCAGCTTAGCGGGGGAGTACAATGAGCAGTTCTTC

v_gene: TRBV3-1/TRBV3-2
j_gene: TRBJ2-3
d_gene: TRBD2
abundance: -
CDR3aa: CASSQDRVAGPVDTQYF
CDR3nt: TGTGCCAGCAGCCAAGATCGGGTAGCGGGGCCCGTAGATACGCAGTATTTT

v_gene: TRBV11-2
j_gene: TRBJ2-3
d_gene: TRBD1
abundance: -
CDR3aa: CASSLRTGGTDTQYF
CDR3nt: TGTGCCAGCAGCTTAAGGACAGGGGGCACAGATACGCAGTATTTT

v_gene: TRBV7-9
j_gene: TRBJ2-5
d_gene: TRBD1
abundance: -
CDR3aa: CASSSRDRGREETQYF
CDR3nt: TGTGCCAGCAGCTCTCGGGACAGGGGGCGCGAGGAGACCCAGTACTTC

v_gene: TRBV3-1/TRBV3-2
j_gene: TRBJ1-2
d_gene: -
abundance: -
CDR3aa: CASSQAGVYGYTF
CDR3nt: TGTGCCAGCAGCCAAGCAGGGGTCTATGGCTACACCTTC

v_gene: TRBV9
j_gene: TRBJ2-3
d_gene: TRBD1
abundance: -
CDR3aa: CASSGTGQPNTDTQYF
CDR3nt: TGTGCCAGCAGCGGAACGGGACAGCCTAACACAGATACGCAGTATTTT

v_gene: TRBV12-3/TRBV12-4
j_gene: TRBJ2-5
d_gene: TRBD1
abundance: -
CDR3aa: CASGYRGLETQYF
CDR3nt: TGTGCCAGCGGATACAGGGGGCTGGAGACCCAGTACTTC

v_gene: TRBV30
j_gene: TRBJ1-1
d_gene: -
abundance: once
CDR3aa: CAWLAWGDTEAFF
CDR3nt: TGTGCCTGGTTGGCATGGGGAGACACTGAAGCTTTCTTT

v_gene: TRBV3-1/TRBV3-2
j_gene: TRBJ1-3
d_gene: -
abundance: -
CDR3aa: CASSRGGGNTIYF
CDR3nt: TGTGCCAGCAGTCGAGGGGGAGGAAACACCATATATTTT

v_gene: TRBV7-7
j_gene: TRBJ1-5
d_gene: -
abundance: -
CDR3aa: CASSLDRDQPQHF
CDR3nt: TGTGCTAGCAGCTTAGACAGAGATCAGCCCCAGCATTTT

v_gene: TRBV24-1
j_gene: TRBJ2-5
d_gene: -
abundance: -
CDR3aa: CATSAVVGVQETQYF
CDR3nt: TGTGCCACCAGTGCAGTCGTTGGAGTACAAGAGACCCAGTACTTC

v_gene: TRBV28
j_gene: TRBJ2-2
d_gene: TRBD1
abundance: -
CDR3aa: CASSLDREVIGDTGELFF
CDR3nt: TGTGCCAGCAGCCTGGACAGGGAGGTCATCGGGGACACCGGGGAGCTGTTTTTT

v_gene: TRBV5-8
j_gene: TRBJ2-5
d_gene: -
abundance: -
CDR3aa: CASSPGQGGFQETQYF
CDR3nt: TGTGCCAGCAGCCCCGGGCAGGGGGGCTTCCAAGAGACCCAGTACTTC

v_gene: TRBV5-5
j_gene: TRBJ2-3
d_gene: TRBD1
abundance: -
CDR3aa: CASSFGTGTDTQYF
CDR3nt: TGTGCCAGCAGCTTCGGGACAGGGACAGATACGCAGTATTTT

v_gene: TRBV2
j_gene: TRBJ1-5
d_gene: -
abundance: -
CDR3aa: CASNEANQPQHF
CDR3nt: TGTGCCAGCAACGAGGCGAATCAGCCCCAGCATTTT

v_gene: TRBV28
j_gene: TRBJ1-5
d_gene: -
abundance: -
CDR3aa: CASSFTTTLNQPQHF
CDR3nt: TGTGCCAGCAGTTTCACTACAACCCTTAATCAGCCCCAGCATTTT

v_gene: TRBV9
j_gene: TRBJ1-4
d_gene: TRBD1
abundance: -
CDR3aa: CASSGGDREKLFF
CDR3nt: TGTGCCAGCAGCGGTGGGGACAGAGAAAAACTGTTTTTT

v_gene: TRBV5-6
j_gene: TRBJ1-5
d_gene: -
abundance: -
CDR3aa: CASSLGGRNQPQHF
CDR3nt: TGTGCCAGCAGCTTGGGAGGCAGAAATCAGCCCCAGCATTTT

v_gene: TRBV7-2
j_gene: TRBJ2-2
d_gene: -
abundance: -
CDR3aa: CASSFYGVGTGELFF
CDR3nt: TGTGCCAGCAGCTTTTACGGGGTTGGGACCGGGGAGCTGTTTTTT

v_gene: TRBV7-9
j_gene: TRBJ1-4
d_gene: -
abundance: -
CDR3aa: CASSLPPWTEDEKLFF
CDR3nt: TGTGCCAGCAGCTTACCCCCATGGACGGAGGATGAAAAACTGTTTTTT

v_gene: TRBV11-1
j_gene: TRBJ2-1
d_gene: TRBD1
abundance: few
CDR3aa: CASSPQGNEQFF
CDR3nt: TGTGCCAGCAGCCCACAGGGGAATGAGCAGTTCTTC

v_gene: TRBV5-1
j_gene: TRBJ2-7
d_gene: -
abundance: -
CDR3aa: CASSLAVSRSPTYEQYF
CDR3nt: TGCGCCAGCAGCTTGGCGGTTTCGAGGTCCCCGACCTACGAGCAGTACTTC

v_gene: TRBV6-5
j_gene: TRBJ2-2
d_gene: TRBD2
abundance: -
CDR3aa: CASSYLAGNTGELFF
CDR3nt: TGTGCCAGCAGTTACCTAGCGGGGAACACCGGGGAGCTGTTTTTT

v_gene: TRBV6-5
j_gene: TRBJ2-5
d_gene: TRBD1
abundance: -
CDR3aa: CASRAPGGAKTQYF
CDR3nt: TGTGCCAGCAGGGCCCCAGGGGGCGCGAAGACCCAGTACTTC

v_gene: TRBV10-3
j_gene: TRBJ2-3
d_gene: TRBD2
abundance: few
CDR3aa: CAIKREGTDTQYF
CDR3nt: TGTGCCATAAAGCGGGAGGGCACAGATACGCAGTATTTT